Below are 8 T cell receptor beta chains sequenced from a single sample in a study of CD4 T cells in relation to SARS-CoV-2 and coronaviruses. The data were produced by immunoSEQ multiplex PCR, yet TCRdb's version contains in-frame clones alone and is incomplete. The table lists 30,000 to 45,000 clones, approximately 88% of them singletons. The sequenced material came from memory CD4+ T cells from PBMCs. The receptors originated from an adult with COVID-19.

The chain recombines TRBV7-2 with TRBJ2-1; TRBD2 matches 15 bases. CDR3 size: 19 residues. Germline CDR1 is SGHTA and CDR2 is FQGNSA. V gave up 5 bases and J gave up 0 bases; unmatched junction bases: 8. This chain's CDR3 is CASSPGTSGGISSYNEQFF. In DNA form, the CDR3 reads TGTGCCAGCAGCCCCGGGACTAGCGGGGGGATAAGCTCCTACAATGAGCAGTTCTTC. The full variable domain, its missing parts supplied by reference TRBV7-2 and TRBJ2-1, is GAGVSQSPSNKVTEKGKDVELRCDPISGHTALYWYRQSLGQGLEFLIYFQGNSAPDKSGLPSDRFSAERTGGSVSTLTIQRTQQEDSAVYLCASSPGTSGGISSYNEQFFGPGTRLTVL.

The chain recombines TRBV4-2 with TRBJ1-2; no reliable D call. V was pared by 1 base and J by 8 bases, with 8 bases between. The CDR3 length is 12 residues. Germline values: CDR1 LGHNA, CDR2 YNFKEQ. The CDR3 sequence: CASSQVDEGYTF. DNA of the CDR3: TGTGCCAGCAGCCAAGTAGATGAAGGCTACACCTTC.

CDR3 residues: CASSRSTGFWEQYF. CDR3 nucleotide sequence: TGTGCCAGCAGTAGATCAACAGGTTTTTGGGAGCAGTACTTC. The chain carries TRBV6-2 or TRBV6-3 and TRBJ2-7; tentative D call: TRBD1 (5 bases). The length of the CDR3 is 14 residues. Trimming removed 5 bases from V and 7 bases from J, with 18 bases in between. Germline-derived CDR1 and CDR2 are MNHEY and SVGEGT.

This clone has just one count. The chain links TRBV5-1 to TRBJ1-6; D gene ambiguous. From germline, CDR1 is SGHRS and CDR2 YFSETQ. The CDR3 is 15 residues long. Trimming shortened V by 2 bases and J by 9 bases, and 15 bases separated the two germline ends. The CDR3: CASSFGEPLSSPLHF. In DNA form, the CDR3 reads TGCGCCAGCAGCTTTGGAGAGCCCCTCAGTTCACCCCTCCACTTT.

The CDR3 sequence is CATSRDQGGYEQYF. Written as DNA, the CDR3 is TGTGCCACCAGCAGAGATCAAGGGGGCTACGAGCAGTACTTC. The chain uses TRBV15 and TRBJ2-7, with a weak D call TRBD1 (6 bases). Per the germline V gene, CDR1 is LNHNV and CDR2 is YYDKDF (reference sequence). The V end was cut by 0 bases, the J end by 3 bases, with 9 bases between. The length of the CDR3 is 14 residues.

The rearrangement uses TRBV28 and TRBJ1-1, with D unresolved. The germline V gene has CDR1 MDHEN and CDR2 SYDVKM. This CDR3 is 14 amino acids long. Trimming removed 4 bases at V and 1 base at J, with 10 bases between. The CDR3 protein is CASSSPAWNTEAFF. CDR3 DNA: TGTGCCAGCAGTTCCCCAGCCTGGAACACTGAAGCTTTCTTT.

To note about this clone: Germline is not matched at one junction end, which may reflect a read error. The J gene is TRBJ2-7, the V gene TRBV5-6, with unresolved D. Per the germline V gene, CDR1 is SGHDT and CDR2 is YYEEEE. This CDR3 is built from 12 residues. The CDR3 loop is CASSSERQLRNF. CDR3 DNA sequence: TGTGCCAGCAGCTCCGAAAGACAACTTCGTAACTTC.

This chain links TRBV2 with TRBJ2-7; TRBD2 agrees at 11 bases. Germline V CDR1 and CDR2: SNHLY, FYNNEI. CDR3 length equals 15 residues. V lost 4 bases, J lost 6 bases, and 8 bases stayed unmatched. CDR3 loop: CASSGASGGIGEQYF. CDR3 sequence (DNA): TGTGCCAGCAGTGGGGCTAGCGGGGGGATCGGCGAGCAGTACTTC.